A selection of T cell receptor beta chains follows, all from one sample in a study of shared clonotypes between healthy human individuals. Using immunoSEQ multiplex PCR, the repertoire was profiled, and TCRdb retains in-frame clones only, with some absent. The sample lists around 2,000,000 clones, roughly 95% occurring once. Sequenced input: naive CD8+ T cells sorted from blood. All receptors come from a man younger than 35 in good health. Each CDR3 is given with its conserved first and last residue. D genes are given only for firm matches.

V: TRBV5-6
J: TRBJ2-3
D: TRBD2
DNA: TGTGCCAGCAGCTTGGGCGGGGGGTTCACAGATACGCAGTATTTT
CDR3: CASSLGGGFTDTQYF

V: TRBV11-2
J: TRBJ2-4
D: -
DNA: TGTGCCAGCAGCTTAACGGTCCCAGCGGGCCTCGCCAAAAACATTCAGTACTTC
CDR3: CASSLTVPAGLAKNIQYF

V: TRBV28
J: TRBJ1-1
D: -
DNA: TGTGCCAGCAGTCCCCGGCGAATTGAAGCTTTCTTT
CDR3: CASSPRRIEAFF

V: TRBV15
J: TRBJ2-7
D: -
DNA: TGTGCCACCAGCGCCCCACCTCAGGGGATTTACGAGCAGTACTTC
CDR3: CATSAPPQGIYEQYF

V: TRBV27
J: TRBJ1-6
D: -
DNA: TGTGCCAGCAGGGGTGGGGGTCTGGGTTCACCCCTCCACTTT
CDR3: CASRGGGLGSPLHF

V: TRBV6-5
J: TRBJ2-7
D: -
DNA: TGTGCCAGCAGTGAGATTAGCCCCATGGACGAGCAGTACTTC
CDR3: CASSEISPMDEQYF

V: TRBV9
J: TRBJ1-4
D: TRBD1
DNA: TGTGCCAGCAGCGCAGAGGGACAGGGTGTTGAAAAACTGTTTTTT
CDR3: CASSAEGQGVEKLFF

V: TRBV7-9
J: TRBJ2-5
D: -
DNA: TGTGCCAGCACCGGATCTTGGACAAGCGCGTGGGAGACCCAGTACTTC
CDR3: CASTGSWTSAWETQYF

V: TRBV27
J: TRBJ2-7
D: -
DNA: TGTGCCAGCAGTTACAGGGTAGGGTACGAGCAGTACTTC
CDR3: CASSYRVGYEQYF

V: TRBV10-3
J: TRBJ2-2
D: TRBD2
DNA: TGTGCCATCAGCCCGGGACTAGCGGGGACCGGGGAGCTGTTTTTT
CDR3: CAISPGLAGTGELFF

V: TRBV7-9
J: TRBJ2-5
D: TRBD2
DNA: TGTGCCAGCAGCTTATCAGAGGGAGGGCAAGAGACCCAGTACTTC
CDR3: CASSLSEGGQETQYF

V: TRBV5-4
J: TRBJ2-3
D: TRBD2
DNA: TGTGCCAGCAGCTTTGCGGGGGGGATCACAGATACGCAGTATTTT
CDR3: CASSFAGGITDTQYF

V: TRBV27
J: TRBJ1-5
D: -
DNA: TGTGCCAGCTCTTTTGCAGGGACTGATCAGCCCCAGCATTTT
CDR3: CASSFAGTDQPQHF

V: TRBV2
J: TRBJ2-1
D: -
DNA: TGTGCCAGCAGCCGAACTCGGAGCTCCTACAATGAGCAGTTCTTC
CDR3: CASSRTRSSYNEQFF

V: TRBV7-8
J: TRBJ1-2
D: TRBD1
DNA: TGTGCCAGCAGCTTAGCCTTTATCGGGACAGGCACTAACTATGGCTACACCTTC
CDR3: CASSLAFIGTGTNYGYTF

V: TRBV7-9
J: TRBJ2-2
D: TRBD2
DNA: TGTGCCAGCAGCCCGGGAAGCGGGATAGGCAAGACCGGGGAGCTGTTTTTT
CDR3: CASSPGSGIGKTGELFF

V: TRBV9
J: TRBJ2-5
D: TRBD1
DNA: TGTGCCAGCAGCGTAGGGACAGGGAGACAAGAGACCCAGTACTTC
CDR3: CASSVGTGRQETQYF

V: TRBV27
J: TRBJ2-7
D: TRBD1
DNA: TGTGCCAGCAGTTTATGGCAGGGGGCCGGCGAGCAGTACTTC
CDR3: CASSLWQGAGEQYF

V: TRBV11-3
J: TRBJ2-7
D: -
DNA: TGTGCCAGCAGCTTCGTGGGAGGAGGTAAGAACGAGCAGTACTTC
CDR3: CASSFVGGGKNEQYF

V: TRBV5-6
J: TRBJ2-1
D: -
DNA: TGTGCCAGCAGCGGGGAAACAGGGATTGAGGGGAATGAGCAGTTCTTC
CDR3: CASSGETGIEGNEQFF

V: TRBV5-1
J: TRBJ2-7
D: -
DNA: TGCGCCAGCAGCCCTGGTGGGGAGCAGTACTTC
CDR3: CASSPGGEQYF

V: TRBV2
J: TRBJ2-5
D: TRBD2
DNA: TGTGCCAGCAGCGCGGGACTAGCGGGGGGGCAAGAGACCCAGTACTTC
CDR3: CASSAGLAGGQETQYF

V: TRBV4-1
J: TRBJ2-7
D: TRBD1
DNA: TGCGCCAGCAGCCAAGTTAACAGGGGACACGAGCAGTACTTC
CDR3: CASSQVNRGHEQYF

V: TRBV11-2
J: TRBJ2-2
D: -
DNA: TGTGCCAGCAGCCCGGACGGGATGAACACCGGGGAGCTGTTTTTT
CDR3: CASSPDGMNTGELFF

V: TRBV6-6
J: TRBJ1-1
D: -
DNA: TGTGCCAGCGGGGGGCTCAATGAAGCTTTCTTT
CDR3: CASGGLNEAFF

V: TRBV7-9
J: TRBJ2-2
D: -
DNA: TGTGCCAGCAGCGCCTCACGCGGGGAGCTGTTTTTT
CDR3: CASSASRGELFF